The sequence of this TCR beta chain was determined in a study of CD8+CD57+ T cells in acquired aplastic anemia. Before being chosen for sequencing, patients had shown CD8+CD57+ cell expansion by flow cytometry. Patient blood was sampled before any therapy had been received. Trimming took 5 bases from V and 5 from J, leaving 7 bases between them. This CDR3 has 11 amino acids. Per germline, CDR1 SGHVT and CDR2 SQSDAQ. The use of genomic DNA as template underpinned the TCR beta VDJ and CDR3 profiling. TCRdb used MiXCR to reprocess the reads, holding one entry per CDR3 protein. The sample holds 150,000 to 200,000 distinct CDR3 sequences; about 50% are singletons and the top ten take 25% to 35%.

What was sequenced was sorted CD4+, CD8+, or CD8+CD57+ T cells (not recorded which) from PBMCs. This receptor was taken from a human donor with aplastic anemia. The chain has TRBV7-4 and TRBJ2-7; D call uncertain. The CDR3 reads CASSPKHEQYF. CDR3 DNA sequence: TGTGCCAGCAGCCCTAAGCACGAGCAGTACTTC.